There are a few counts of the clone carrying this TCR beta chain. Germline loops: CDR1 SGHRS, CDR2 YFSETQ. V was clipped by 4 bases and J by 0 bases, with 14 bases between them. The CDR3 sequence is 15 residues long. The TCR beta CDR3 regions underwent amplification from RNA transcripts. A first-round RT-PCR used HTBI primers, followed by a second-round multiplex PCR. TCRdb re-called the multiplex PCR reads with MiXCR, one entry per CDR3 protein. The sample carries roughly 700,000 distinct CDR3 sequences, roughly 40% recorded once. The data were taken from a study of Graves' ophthalmopathy and Graves' hyperthyroidism.

Sequencing input: peripheral blood. The chain has TRBV5-1 and TRBJ2-7; either TRBD1 or TRBD2 may fit D (5 bases each). This TCR came from an adult man with Graves' ophthalmopathy. CDR3 sequence reads: CASSQGPLLSYEQYF. The DNA for the CDR3 is TGCGCCAGCAGCCAGGGACCGCTTCTCTCCTACGAGCAGTACTTC.